This T cell receptor (beta chain) was identified in a study of control samples from healthy donors and cancer patients. TCRdb's table, derived via immunoSEQ multiplex PCR, lists solely in-frame clones and lacks some. This sample yields approximately 190,000 clones, of which roughly nine tenths are seen a single time; 1.5% to 2% belongs to the top ten. The V segment lost 6 bases and the J segment 10 bases; nucleotides outside the gene matches: 5. From germline, CDR1 is MNHNY and CDR2 SVGAGI (reference sequence). The CDR3 runs to 12 residues. The sample consisted of blood. This sequence was found in a man under 40 in good health. The chain uses TRBV6-6 and TRBJ1-4, with 7 positions matching TRBD1. CDR3 sequence: CASSLRTGKLFF. The CDR3 DNA follows: TGTGCCAGCAGCCTCAGGACAGGAAAACTGTTTTTT.